The 17 T cell receptor beta chains listed next were all sequenced from one sample in a study of blood T cell repertoires in COVID-19. Profiling relied on immunoSEQ multiplex PCR, and the TCRdb table lists in-frame clones only, not all of them. The sample includes around 140,000 clones, 84% seen only once; the top ten take more than 3%. The sequenced material came from PBMCs or T cells enriched from blood (not recorded which). Receptors were obtained from a woman in her fifties or sixties with acute COVID-19.

The chain uses TRBV6-5 and TRBJ2-5; TRBD1 aligns across 9 bases. CDR3 length: 14 residues. Germline values: CDR1 MNHEY, CDR2 SVGAGI. With 6 bases clipped from V and 8 bases from J, the junction kept 10 bases outside the gene matches. The CDR3 is CASRTPGQGQTQYF. As DNA, the CDR3 is TGTGCCAGCAGAACTCCGGGACAGGGTCAAACCCAGTACTTC.

The rearrangement joins TRBV12-5 to TRBJ1-1; the match to TRBD1 covers 11 bases. The CDR3 has 17 residues. The V and J ends lost 7 bases and 2 bases, in that order; junction bases with no gene match: 12. Germline-derived CDR1 and CDR2 are LGHNT and FRNRAP. DNA of the CDR3: TGTGCTAGTGTAAATGGGGGACAGGGGGTAGGAAACACTGAAGCTTTCTTT. Translation: CASVNGGQGVGNTEAFF. The full variable domain, its missing parts supplied by reference TRBV12-5 and TRBJ1-1, is DARVTQTPRHKVTEMGQEVTMRCQPILGHNTVFWYRQTMMQGLELLAYFRNRAPLDDSGMPKDRFSAEMPDATLATLKIQPSEPRDSAVYFCASVNGGQGVGNTEAFFGQGTRLTVV.

The chain links TRBV28 to TRBJ2-7; 8 bases agree with TRBD2. The CDR3 has 13 residues. V shed 6 bases, J shed 7 bases, and the junction held 8 bases outside the gene matches. Looked up from germline, CDR1 is MDHEN and CDR2 is SYDVKM. The CDR3 bases are TGTGCCAGCAGCCGCGGGGGGCAGATAGAGCAGTACTTC. This translates into CASSRGGQIEQYF.

In nucleotides, the CDR3 is TGTGCCTGGACGTTCAGCGGTGGAGGTTACGAGCAGTACTTC. Protein sequence: CAWTFSGGGYEQYF. V usage is TRBV30 and J usage is TRBJ2-7; weak D call: TRBD2 (5 bases). V lost 4 bases to trimming and J lost 4 bases, with 17 bases between them. Germline V gives CDR1 GTSNPN, CDR2 SVGIG (reference sequence). This CDR3 has 14 amino acids.

This chain connects TRBV7-3 to TRBJ1-2; maybe TRBD1 (6 bases). This CDR3 region has 14 residues. V lost 2 bases to trimming and J lost 6 bases, with 13 bases between them. Germline CDR1 is SGHTA and CDR2 is FQGTGA. The CDR3 DNA follows: TGTGCCAGCAGCTTAGAACAGGGCAGCCATGGCTACACCTTC. Translated: CASSLEQGSHGYTF.

The chain couples TRBV10-2 to TRBJ1-3; tentatively, D is TRBD1 (5 bases). Trimming took 3 bases from V and 3 from J, leaving 9 bases between them. The CDR3 length is 14 residues. From germline, CDR1 is WSHSY and CDR2 SAAADI. The CDR3 DNA sequence: TGCGCCAGCAGTGACAGGGCCAATGGAAACACCATATATTTT. Translating gives CASSDRANGNTIYF.

The chain employs TRBV7-9 and TRBJ1-2; no clear D gene. V was pared by 1 base and J by 6 bases, with 6 bases between. The germline CDR1 and CDR2 sequences are SEHNR and FQNEAQ (reference sequence). The CDR3 contains 12 residues. Here the CDR3 DNA reads TGTGCCAGCAGCTTAGGGGAGAATGGCTACACCTTC. It codes for CASSLGENGYTF. Drawing the rest from reference TRBV7-9 and TRBJ1-2, the complete variable domain is DTGVSQNPRHKITKRGQNVTFRCDPISEHNRLYWYRQTLGQGPEFLTYFQNEAQLEKSRLLSDRFSAERPKGSFSTLEIQRTEQGDSAMYLCASSLGENGYTFGSGTRLTVV.

V is TRBV14 and J is TRBJ2-7; possibly TRBD1 for D (5 bases). CDR1 and CDR2 (germline): SGHDN, FVKESK. This CDR3 region has 19 residues. V lost 0 bases, J lost 3 bases, and 24 bases lay in between. The CDR3 sequence: CASSQESGFIGAQDYEQYF. The CDR3, as DNA: TGTGCCAGCAGCCAAGAGTCGGGCTTTATTGGGGCACAAGACTACGAGCAGTACTTC.

This sequence joins TRBV4-3 and TRBJ1-2; perhaps TRBD1 as D (6 bases). CDR1 LGHNA and CDR2 YSLEER come from the germline V gene. The CDR3 is 16 residues long. Deletions cut 2 bases from V and 0 bases from J, with 13 bases between. The CDR3 nucleotides are TGCGCCAGCAGCCAAACCCAGACAGGAGCTAACTATGGCTACACCTTC. As protein: CASSQTQTGANYGYTF.

The rearrangement joins TRBV10-1 to TRBJ2-1, with 7 bases lining up with TRBD2. The CDR3 is 17 amino acids. V gave up 0 bases and J gave up 4 bases; unmatched junction bases: 9. The germline gives CDR1 WNHNN, CDR2 SYGVQD (reference sequence). Written as DNA, the CDR3 is TGCGCCAGCAGTGAGTCGATTGCTAGCGGCGGATACAATGAGCAGTTCTTC. Translating it yields CASSESIASGGYNEQFF.

CDR3 loop: CASSSREGNYEQYF. As DNA, the CDR3 is TGTGCCAGCAGCTCCCGGGAGGGAAACTACGAGCAGTACTTC. This chain connects TRBV11-3 to TRBJ2-7, with TRBD2 matching 8 bases. Trimming at V came to 4 bases and at J to 3 bases, leaving 5 bases not matched to a gene. The germline V gene has CDR1 SGHNT and CDR2 YENEEA. The CDR3 is 14 residues long.

This chain joins TRBV19 and TRBJ1-5; TRBD1 agrees at 8 bases. The CDR3 consists of 15 residues. V dropped 5 bases and J dropped 2; count of bases not matched to a gene: 5. Germline CDR1 and CDR2: LNHDA and SQIVND (reference sequence). For the CDR3, the DNA is TGTGCCAGTAGTCCTCAGACAGGGGGCAATCAGCCCCAGCATTTT. Translated: CASSPQTGGNQPQHF.

The chain carries TRBV25-1 and TRBJ1-2, with 8 bases lining up with TRBD1. The germline CDR1 and CDR2 sequences are MGHDK and SYGVNS. This CDR3 spans 16 amino acids. Trimming cost V 3 bases and J 5 bases; bases outside gene matches: 11. This CDR3 reads CASSDPTRTGYYGYTF. In nucleotides, the CDR3 is TGTGCCAGCAGTGATCCGACAAGGACAGGGTATTATGGCTACACCTTC.

The rearrangement links TRBV7-2 to TRBJ2-7; the match to TRBD1 covers 7 bases. The ends lost 6 bases at V and 2 bases at J; junction bases unmatched: 7. CDR3 length equals 14 residues. Germline CDR1 reads SGHTA; CDR2 reads FQGNSA. The CDR3 region has the DNA TGTGCCAGCAGGACACAGGGGACAACCTACGAGCAGTACTTC. It encodes CASRTQGTTYEQYF.

CDR3 protein: CAITRSGGRTQYF. The CDR3 coding sequence is TGTGCCATTACGAGGTCCGGGGGTCGTACGCAGTATTTT. The chain carries TRBV12-3 or TRBV12-4 and TRBJ2-3; perhaps TRBD2 as D (6 bases). V lost 10 bases and J lost 8, with 19 bases in between. The CDR3 is 13 residues long.

V is TRBV7-2 and J is TRBJ2-3, with a tentative D call TRBD1 (6 bases). CDR3 length: 15 residues. Trimming took 6 bases from V and 5 from J, leaving 18 bases between them. Germline values: CDR1 SGHTA, CDR2 FQGNSA. The CDR3 loop is CASRPNRESRDTQYF. CDR3 nucleotide sequence: TGTGCCAGCAGGCCTAACAGGGAGAGTCGAGATACGCAGTATTTT.

The genes are TRBV7-9 and TRBJ1-1, with TRBD1 matching over 8 bases. Trimming cost V 4 bases and J 5 bases; bases outside gene matches: 6. The CDR3 length is 14 residues. CDR1 SEHNR and CDR2 FQNEAQ come from the germline V gene (reference sequence). The CDR3 DNA sequence: TGTGCCAGCAGCTGGCAGGGGGCTGAAACTGAAGCTTTCTTT. Protein: CASSWQGAETEAFF.